This T cell receptor (beta chain) derives from a study of T cells in localized non-small cell lung cancer. Overall study findings and caveats: In uninvolved adjacent lung, T cell clonality reached its highest value, exceeding tumor.

The germline gives CDR1 LGHNA, CDR2 YSLEER. The length of the CDR3 is 18 residues. Between the trimmed V and J ends, which lost 0 bases and 0 bases, there was a span of 15 bases. Notes on this clone: Antigen specificity is unknown.

Clones were read by immunoSEQ multiplex PCR, and TCRdb kept only the in-frame ones, dropping some. This table holds tens of thousands of clones, around nine tenths found once. The material was peripheral blood, obtained before any cancer treatment. The receptor comes from a female donor older than 55 with stage I squamous cell lung carcinoma. The rearrangement joins TRBV4-3 to TRBJ2-1, with D perhaps matching TRBD1 (5 bases). CDR3 sequence: CASSQDLGLPSSYNEQFF. In nucleotides, the CDR3 is TGCGCCAGCAGCCAAGATTTGGGGCTTCCGAGCTCCTACAATGAGCAGTTCTTC.